These 31 T cell receptor beta chains were all obtained from the same sample, sequenced in a study of cytomegalovirus exposure and HLA in healthy donors listed by TCRdb under 2017. Libraries were made using the immunoSEQ multiplex PCR assay. For the multiplex PCR, a mixture combining 60 forward primers for TCR Vbeta segments and 13 reverse primers for TCR Jbeta segments was used. TCRdb re-hosts the immuneACCESS table, in-frame sequences only. Its copies lack some clones; in the studies checked, an unresolved V gene accounts for under half of them, and the cause for the rest is not known. This sample lists under 200,000 clones; around 80% were detected once. The ten most abundant clones make up about 1.8% of the sample. The sample taken for sequencing was PBMCs. Receptor source: a woman between 18 and 29 years old in good health and CMV-seronegative.

The V gene is TRBV7-2, the J gene TRBJ1-1, with TRBD1 as a possible D gene (6 bases). This CDR3 is built from 13 residues. V dropped 5 bases and J dropped 5 bases, with 12 bases sitting between them. Germline V CDR1 and CDR2: SGHTA, FQGNSA. CDR3 sequence (DNA): TGTGCCAGCAGCCACCCAGGGGTAACTGAAGCTTTCTTT. Protein product: CASSHPGVTEAFF.

The V call is TRBV4-3, the J call TRBJ2-3, with D perhaps matching TRBD2 (6 bases). Trimming shortened V by 1 base and J by 2 bases, and 16 bases separated the two germline ends. Germline values: CDR1 LGHNA, CDR2 YSLEER. There are 17 residues in the CDR3. CDR3 protein: CASSQARGGGLTDTQYF. For the CDR3, the DNA is TGCGCCAGCAGCCAAGCCCGGGGCGGAGGGCTCACAGATACGCAGTATTTT.

The V call is TRBV7-9, the J call TRBJ2-1, with D perhaps TRBD2 (6 bases). The CDR3 totals 16 residues. Germline V gene lookup returns CDR1 SEHNR and CDR2 FQNEAQ (reference sequence). V was clipped by 7 bases and J by 3 bases, with 19 bases between them. Here the CDR3 DNA reads TGTGCCAGCATGCCCCAGACGGGAGTAGGCTACAATGAGCAGTTCTTC. Translating gives CASMPQTGVGYNEQFF.

V and J are TRBV6-5 and TRBJ2-5, with D possibly matching TRBD2 (6 bases). The CDR3 is 16 residues long. V was pared by 2 bases and J by 5 bases, with 18 bases between. Germline loops: CDR1 MNHEY, CDR2 SVGAGI. Written as DNA, the CDR3 is TGTGCCAGCAGTTACCTCGCGGGGTCGAAGTTGGAGACCCAGTACTTC. As protein: CASSYLAGSKLETQYF.

This chain uses TRBV19 with TRBJ2-1, with 14 bases that match TRBD2. V gave up 7 bases and J gave up 5 bases; unmatched junction bases: 13. The CDR3 is 18 amino acids. CDR1 LNHDA and CDR2 SQIVND come from the germline V gene (reference sequence). DNA of the CDR3: TGTGCCAGTACCAAGGGACTAGCGGGAGTGGGAAAAAACAATGAGCAGTTCTTC. Its translation is CASTKGLAGVGKNNEQFF.

This clone was seen a few times. The genes are TRBV4-2 and TRBJ1-4, with D unresolved. CDR3 length equals 16 residues. Germline CDR1 reads LGHNA; CDR2 reads YNFKEQ. Between the trimmed V and J ends, which lost 4 bases and 6 bases, there was a span of 18 bases. CDR3 sequence (DNA): TGTGCCAGCAGCCCCCGCCGTGCGGGCTGGGATGAAAAACTGTTTTTT. Encoded protein: CASSPRRAGWDEKLFF.

The V gene is TRBV5-8, the J gene TRBJ2-7; a weak D match, TRBD1 (5 bases). The length of the CDR3 is 14 residues. Between the trimmed V and J ends, which lost 3 bases and 0 bases, there was a span of 10 bases. Germline CDR1 is SGHTS and CDR2 is YDEGEE. The CDR3 sequence is CASSYTGRSYEQYF. CDR3 coding DNA: TGTGCCAGCAGCTATACAGGTCGCTCCTACGAGCAGTACTTC.

The chain recombines TRBV30 with TRBJ2-1; perhaps TRBD2 as D (5 bases). CDR1 and CDR2 (germline): GTSNPN, SVGIG (reference sequence). This CDR3 contains 15 residues. Deletions cut 3 bases from V and 5 bases from J, with 17 bases between. CDR3 residues: CAWSTVEGVNNEQFF. CDR3 in DNA: TGTGCCTGGAGCACGGTTGAGGGAGTAAACAATGAGCAGTTCTTC.

V usage is TRBV6-1 and J usage is TRBJ2-3; tentatively, D is TRBD2 (5 bases). Per germline, CDR1 MNHNS and CDR2 SASEGT. The CDR3 length is 15 residues. The V end lost 1 base, the J end lost 4 bases, and 12 bases lay between the germline ends. CDR3 coding DNA: TGTGCCAGCAGTGAAGAAGGGCTAGCCTCAGATACGCAGTATTTT. Translation gives CASSEEGLASDTQYF.

A few counts support this clone. The chain employs TRBV7-8 and TRBJ1-4; 9 bases are shared with TRBD1. The trim removed 6 bases at V and 5 bases at J, leaving 10 bases unmatched. The V gene's germline CDR1 is SGHVS and CDR2 FQNEAQ. This CDR3 contains 16 residues. CDR3 sequence reads: CASSPNRGPRNEKLFF. The CDR3 DNA is TGTGCCAGCAGTCCGAACAGGGGGCCAAGGAATGAAAAACTGTTTTTT.

The V call is TRBV11-3, the J call TRBJ2-5, with D possibly matching TRBD2 (6 bases). CDR1 SGHNT and CDR2 YENEEA come from the germline V gene. The V and J ends lost 5 bases and 4 bases respectively, with 17 bases between them. This CDR3 is built from 15 residues. CDR3 sequence (DNA): TGTGCCAGCAGCCCGCGGGACCCGAAAGGAGAGACCCAGTACTTC. Translation: CASSPRDPKGETQYF.

The V call is TRBV7-9, the J call TRBJ1-3, with D unresolved. This CDR3 has 15 amino acids. CDR1 SEHNR and CDR2 FQNEAQ come from the germline V gene (reference sequence). V lost 1 base to trimming and J lost 0 bases, with 7 bases between them. Here the CDR3 reads CASSLVEGSGNTIYF. CDR3 bases: TGTGCCAGCAGCTTAGTTGAGGGCTCTGGAAACACCATATATTTT.

In nucleotides, the CDR3 is TGTGCCAGCAGTTCGTCCGGGGGACAGGGGGCGTTTTACACCTTC. Protein product: CASSSSGGQGAFYTF. The chain employs TRBV27 and TRBJ1-2; 12 nucleotides align to TRBD1. The junction had 11 bases not matched to a gene; V was cut back by 4 bases and J by 11 bases. This CDR3 spans 15 amino acids. Germline CDR1 and CDR2: MNHEY and SMNVEV (reference sequence).

This chain links TRBV5-6 with TRBJ2-7, with no clear D. CDR3 length: 12 residues. Germline lookup yields CDR1 SGHDT and CDR2 YYEEEE. The V end was cut by 3 bases, the J end by 3 bases, with 7 bases between. The CDR3 spells CASSSGDYEQYV. The CDR3 DNA follows: TGTGCCAGCAGCTCAGGAGACTACGAGCAGTACGTC.

The V call is TRBV9, the J call TRBJ2-3; TRBD2 matches 10 bases. CDR1 and CDR2 (germline): SGDLS, YYNGEE. CDR3 length: 15 amino acids. J was trimmed by 4 bases and V by 3 bases; bases with no gene match: 5. The CDR3 sequence is CASSANLAGADTQYF. CDR3 nucleotide sequence: TGTGCCAGCAGCGCCAACCTAGCGGGAGCAGATACGCAGTATTTT.

This sequence joins TRBV4-1 and TRBJ2-7; TRBD2 matches at 8 bases. Germline assignment: CDR1 MGHRA and CDR2 YSYEKL. With 5 bases clipped from V and 5 bases from J, the junction kept 20 bases outside the gene matches. CDR3 length equals 18 residues. The CDR3: CASSVDPGGRLTINEQYF. CDR3 sequence (DNA): TGCGCCAGCAGCGTCGATCCGGGCGGGAGGCTTACGATTAACGAGCAGTACTTC.

The CDR3 DNA sequence: TGTGCCAGCAGCCTTACAAGGAACACTGAAGCTTTCTTT. As protein: CASSLTRNTEAFF. The rearrangement links TRBV6-5 to TRBJ1-1; D call uncertain. The V end lost 6 bases, the J end lost 1 base, and 9 bases lay between the germline ends. This CDR3 has 13 amino acids. From germline, CDR1 is MNHEY and CDR2 SVGAGI.

The genes are TRBV6-5 and TRBJ2-3, with D maybe TRBD2 (5 bases). V was trimmed by 5 bases and J by 3 bases, leaving 15 bases between them. Germline CDR1 and CDR2: MNHEY and SVGAGI. The CDR3 runs 15 residues. The CDR3 here is CASSRGPSPTDTQYF. The CDR3 DNA reads TGTGCCAGCAGTCGCGGGCCTTCCCCGACAGATACGCAGTATTTT.

The rearrangement joins TRBV19 to TRBJ2-5, with D maybe TRBD2 (6 bases). The CDR3 has 14 residues. The V and J ends lost 0 bases and 4 bases respectively, with 9 bases between them. From germline, CDR1 is LNHDA and CDR2 SQIVND (reference sequence). CDR3 DNA: TGTGCCAGTAGTATAGATCACGGGGGAGAGACCCAGTACTTC. This gives the protein CASSIDHGGETQYF.

The CDR3 sequence: CASSAGGGRYEQYF. The CDR3 DNA reads as TGTGCCAGCAGTGCTGGGGGAGGGCGGTACGAGCAGTACTTC. The rearrangement joins TRBV6-1 to TRBJ2-7; 7 bases map to TRBD2. The germline gives CDR1 MNHNS, CDR2 SASEGT. CDR3 length equals 14 residues. Trimming took 4 bases from V and 4 from J; bases not matched to a gene: 7.

The rearrangement links TRBV11-2 to TRBJ1-1; a weak D match, TRBD1 (6 bases). Germline-derived CDR1 and CDR2 are SGHAT and FQNNGV. V was shortened by 5 bases and J by 7 bases, with 17 bases between the two germline ends. The CDR3 sequence is 14 residues long. Here the CDR3 DNA reads TGTGCCAGCAGCAGCGAAACGCAGACAGGTGAAGCTTTCTTT. It yields the protein CASSSETQTGEAFF.

This chain uses TRBV29-1 with TRBJ2-5, with TRBD2 matching 7 bases. With 6 bases clipped from V and 11 bases from J, the junction kept 12 bases outside the gene matches. The CDR3 runs 12 residues. CDR1 is SQVTM and CDR2 is ANQGSEA in the germline V gene. The CDR3 nucleotides are TGCAGCGTCCGGACTAACGCGGGGGAGCAGTACTTC. Amino acid sequence: CSVRTNAGEQYF.

The gene calls are TRBV2 and TRBJ2-2, with D possibly being TRBD2 (6 bases). Germline CDR1 reads SNHLY; CDR2 reads FYNNEI. V was clipped by 6 bases and J by 3 bases, with 14 bases between them. This CDR3 spans 15 amino acids. The CDR3 DNA is TGTGCCAGCAGCCCACGGGAGTTCTACACCGGGGAGCTGTTTTTT. Its protein is CASSPREFYTGELFF.

The chain couples TRBV7-9 to TRBJ2-2; 7 bases fit TRBD2. Germline CDR1 SEHNR, CDR2 FQNEAQ (reference sequence). This CDR3 comprises 14 residues. V was pared by 7 bases and J by 7 bases, with 9 bases of the junction left unmatched. This chain's CDR3 is CASNAGRAFGELFF. CDR3 nucleotide sequence: TGTGCCAGCAACGCGGGGAGGGCCTTCGGGGAGCTGTTTTTT. Full variable domain (rest looked up from reference TRBV7-9 and TRBJ2-2): DTGVSQNPRHKITKRGQNVTFRCDPISEHNRLYWYRQTLGQGPEFLTYFQNEAQLEKSRLLSDRFSAERPKGSFSTLEIQRTEQGDSAMYLCASNAGRAFGELFFGEGSRLTVL.

The chain employs TRBV11-3 and TRBJ2-1, with 8 bases matching TRBD2. V dropped 2 bases and J dropped 6; count of bases not matched to a gene: 6. This CDR3 is 15 amino acids long. Germline CDR1 is SGHNT and CDR2 is YENEEA. The CDR3: CASSLLTSVGNEQFF. The CDR3 nucleotides are TGTGCCAGCAGCTTATTGACTAGCGTGGGCAATGAGCAGTTCTTC.

The chain combines TRBV2 with TRBJ1-3, with 7 nucleotides matching TRBD1. The germline gives CDR1 SNHLY, CDR2 FYNNEI. V shed 7 bases and J 1 base; nucleotides not matched to a gene: 7. CDR3 length: 15 residues. In nucleotides, the CDR3 is TGTGCCAGCAACCAGGGACAGTTTTCTGGAAACACCATATATTTT. Its protein is CASNQGQFSGNTIYF.

This clone was seen only a few times. The V call is TRBV7-9, the J call TRBJ2-7; TRBD1 matches 10 bases. From germline, CDR1 is SEHNR and CDR2 FQNEAQ (reference sequence). With 1 base clipped from V and 9 bases from J, the junction kept 9 bases outside the gene matches. The CDR3 runs to 15 residues. CDR3 DNA sequence: TGTGCCAGCAGCTTAGTGGGACAGGGGTTCCTCGGGCAGTACTTC. Translating gives CASSLVGQGFLGQYF.

The table lists this clone with a few counts. The genes are TRBV28 and TRBJ2-7; TRBD2 is a possible D gene (5 bases). This CDR3 is built from 17 residues. Germline lookup yields CDR1 MDHEN and CDR2 SYDVKM. V was pared by 4 bases and J by 2 bases, with 21 bases between. Here the CDR3 reads CASSSPYTGRIPYEQYF. Here the CDR3 DNA reads TGTGCCAGCAGTTCACCTTATACGGGAAGAATTCCCTACGAGCAGTACTTC.

This chain joins TRBV6-1 and TRBJ1-2; no definite D call. V lost 1 base to trimming and J lost 4 bases, with 10 bases between them. Per the germline V gene, CDR1 is MNHNS and CDR2 is SASEGT. CDR3 length: 14 residues. The CDR3 coding sequence is TGTGCCAGCAGTGAAGGTCTCCGAGGCTATGGCTACACCTTC. As protein: CASSEGLRGYGYTF.

This sequence joins TRBV19 and TRBJ1-1, with TRBD1 matching over 9 bases. V gave up 4 bases and J gave up 4 bases; unmatched junction bases: 7. The germline CDR1 and CDR2 sequences are LNHDA and SQIVND (reference sequence). This CDR3 contains 15 residues. The CDR3: CASSTKTGGVTEAFF. DNA of the CDR3: TGTGCCAGTAGTACAAAGACAGGGGGGGTCACTGAAGCTTTCTTT.

The gene calls are TRBV5-4 and TRBJ1-1; TRBD1 is a possible D gene (6 bases). CDR1 is SGHNT, CDR2 YYREEE, per germline (reference sequence). Trimming removed 5 bases at V and 4 bases at J, with 12 bases between. This CDR3 region has 13 residues. The CDR3 DNA follows: TGTGCCAGCAGGACGGACAGAGCCACTGAAGCTTTCTTT. As protein: CASRTDRATEAFF. The whole variable domain, remainder taken from reference TRBV5-4 and TRBJ1-1, is ETGVTQSPTHLIKTRGQQVTLRCSSQSGHNTVSWYQQALGQGPQFIFQYYREEENGRGNFPPRFSGLQFPNYSSELNVNALELDDSALYLCASRTDRATEAFFGQGTRLTVV.